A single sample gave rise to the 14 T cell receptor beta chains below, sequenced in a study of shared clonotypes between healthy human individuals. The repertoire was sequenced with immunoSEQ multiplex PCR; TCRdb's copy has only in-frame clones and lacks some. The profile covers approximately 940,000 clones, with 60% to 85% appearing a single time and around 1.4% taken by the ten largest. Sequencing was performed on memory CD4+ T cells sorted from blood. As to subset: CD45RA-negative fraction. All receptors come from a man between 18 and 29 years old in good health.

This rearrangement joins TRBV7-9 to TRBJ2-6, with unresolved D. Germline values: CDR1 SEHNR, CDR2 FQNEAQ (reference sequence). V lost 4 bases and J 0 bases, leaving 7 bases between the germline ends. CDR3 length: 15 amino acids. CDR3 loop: CASSSWDSGANVLTF. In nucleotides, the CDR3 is TGTGCCAGCAGCTCTTGGGACTCTGGGGCCAACGTCCTGACTTTC.

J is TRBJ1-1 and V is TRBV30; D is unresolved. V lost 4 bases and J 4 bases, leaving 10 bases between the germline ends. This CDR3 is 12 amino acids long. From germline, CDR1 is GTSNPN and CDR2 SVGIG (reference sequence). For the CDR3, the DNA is TGTGCCTGGATTACAGAGACCACTGAAGCTTTCTTT. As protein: CAWITETTEAFF.

The CDR3 reads CASSLGTSGFPSEQYF. CDR3 coding DNA: TGTGCCAGCAGCTTAGGGACTAGCGGGTTTCCAAGTGAACAGTATTTT. This chain uses TRBV7-2 with TRBJ2-3, with TRBD2 matching over 11 bases. The CDR3 has 16 amino acids. The germline V gene encodes CDR1 SGHTA and CDR2 FQGNSA. V trimming: 1 base; J trimming: 12 bases; junction bases outside the gene matches: 12.

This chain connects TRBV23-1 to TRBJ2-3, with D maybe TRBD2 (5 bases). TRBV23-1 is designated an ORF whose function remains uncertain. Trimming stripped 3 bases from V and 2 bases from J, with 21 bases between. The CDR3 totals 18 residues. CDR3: CASSHGDPWMTTTDTQYF. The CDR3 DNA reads TGCGCCAGCAGTCACGGGGATCCCTGGATGACCACCACAGATACGCAGTATTTT.

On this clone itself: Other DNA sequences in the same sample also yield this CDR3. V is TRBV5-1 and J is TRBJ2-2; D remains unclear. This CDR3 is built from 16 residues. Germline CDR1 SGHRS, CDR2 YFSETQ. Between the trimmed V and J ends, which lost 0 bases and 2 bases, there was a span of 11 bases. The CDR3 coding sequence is TGCGCCAGCAGCTTGGTTGTGACACCTAACACCGGGGAGCTGTTTTTT. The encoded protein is CASSLVVTPNTGELFF.

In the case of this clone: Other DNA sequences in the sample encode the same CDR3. CDR3: CASSVEGGGNTEAFF. Here the CDR3 DNA reads TGTGCCAGCAGCGTAGAAGGGGGAGGGAACACTGAAGCTTTCTTT. V and J are TRBV9 and TRBJ1-1; D might be TRBD1 (6 bases). Per the germline V gene, CDR1 is SGDLS and CDR2 is YYNGEE. The germline V and J ends were trimmed by 0 bases and 1 base, with 10 bases remaining between them. This CDR3 has 15 amino acids.

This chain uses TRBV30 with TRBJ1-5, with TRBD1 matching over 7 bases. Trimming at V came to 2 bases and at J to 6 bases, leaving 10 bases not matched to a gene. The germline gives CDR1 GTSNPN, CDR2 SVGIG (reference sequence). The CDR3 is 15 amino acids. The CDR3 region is CAWSLKGAIGQPQHF. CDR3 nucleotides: TGTGCCTGGAGTTTAAAGGGGGCTATCGGTCAGCCCCAGCATTTT.

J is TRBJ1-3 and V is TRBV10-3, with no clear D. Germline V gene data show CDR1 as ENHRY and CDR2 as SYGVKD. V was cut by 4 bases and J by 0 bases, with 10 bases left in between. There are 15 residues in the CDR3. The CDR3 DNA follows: TGTGCCATCAGTGGGGCAGCCCGCTCTGGAAACACCATATATTTT. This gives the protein CAISGAARSGNTIYF.

The CDR3 protein is CAWSVRGTGPYEQYF. CDR3 DNA sequence: TGTGCCTGGAGTGTACGTGGGACAGGACCCTACGAGCAGTACTTC. This rearrangement joins TRBV30 to TRBJ2-7, with 8 bases that match TRBD1. The CDR3 extends over 15 amino acids. The junction had 6 bases not matched to a gene; V was cut back by 0 bases and J by 2 bases. CDR1 and CDR2 (germline): GTSNPN, SVGIG (reference sequence). Based on the CDR3 plus reference TRBV30 and TRBJ2-7, the full variable domain is SQTIHQWPATLVQPVGSPLSLECTVEGTSNPNLYWYRQAAGRGLQLLFYSVGIGQISSEVPQNLSASRPQDRQFILSSKKLLLSDSGFYLCAWSVRGTGPYEQYFGPGTRLTVT.

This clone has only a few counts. CDR3: CSVEGTSGASYEQYF. Written as DNA, the CDR3 is TGCAGCGTTGAGGGGACTAGCGGGGCCAGCTACGAGCAGTACTTC. V is TRBV29-1 and J is TRBJ2-7; TRBD2 agrees at 13 bases. CDR1 and CDR2 (germline): SQVTM, ANQGSEA. The ends lost 3 bases at V and 3 bases at J; junction bases unmatched: 5. The CDR3 covers 15 residues.

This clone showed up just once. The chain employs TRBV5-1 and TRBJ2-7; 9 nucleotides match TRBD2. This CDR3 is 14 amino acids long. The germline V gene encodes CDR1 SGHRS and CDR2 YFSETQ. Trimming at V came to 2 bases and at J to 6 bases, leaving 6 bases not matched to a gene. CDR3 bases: TGCGCCAGCAGCTTCCGCGGGAGGGGTACCGAGCAGTACTTC. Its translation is CASSFRGRGTEQYF.

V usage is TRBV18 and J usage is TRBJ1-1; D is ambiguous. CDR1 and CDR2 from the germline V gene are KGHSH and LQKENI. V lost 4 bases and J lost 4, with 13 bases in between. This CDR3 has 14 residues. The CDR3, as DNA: TGTGCCAGCTCACGAGGTCTGACCCGCACTGAAGCTTTCTTT. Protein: CASSRGLTRTEAFF. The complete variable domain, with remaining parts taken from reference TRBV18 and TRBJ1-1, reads NAGVMQNPRHLVRRRGQEARLRCSPMKGHSHVYWYRQLPEEGLKFMVYLQKENIIDESGMPKERFSAEFPKEGPSILRIQQVVRGDSAAYFCASSRGLTRTEAFFGQGTRLTVV.

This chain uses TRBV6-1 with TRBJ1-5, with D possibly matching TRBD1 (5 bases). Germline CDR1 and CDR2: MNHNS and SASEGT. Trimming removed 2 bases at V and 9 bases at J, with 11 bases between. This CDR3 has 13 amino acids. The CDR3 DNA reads TGTGCCAGCAGTGAAAACAGGAGGGGGCCCCAGCATTTT. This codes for CASSENRRGPQHF.

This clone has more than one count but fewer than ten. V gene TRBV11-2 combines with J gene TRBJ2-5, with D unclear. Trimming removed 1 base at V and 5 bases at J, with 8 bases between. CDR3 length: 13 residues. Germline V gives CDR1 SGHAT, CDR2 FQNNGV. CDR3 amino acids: CASSLAGRETQYF. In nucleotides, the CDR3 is TGTGCCAGCAGCTTAGCGGGTAGGGAGACCCAGTACTTC.